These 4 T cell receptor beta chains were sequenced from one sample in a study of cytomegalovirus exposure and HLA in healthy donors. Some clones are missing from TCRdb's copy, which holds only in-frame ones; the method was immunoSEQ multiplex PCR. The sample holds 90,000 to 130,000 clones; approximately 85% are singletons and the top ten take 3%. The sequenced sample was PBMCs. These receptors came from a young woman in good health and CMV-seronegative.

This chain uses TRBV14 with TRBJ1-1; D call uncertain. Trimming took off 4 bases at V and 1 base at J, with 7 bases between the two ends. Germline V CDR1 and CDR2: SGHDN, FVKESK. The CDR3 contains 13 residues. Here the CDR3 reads CASSLNWNTEAFF. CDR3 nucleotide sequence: TGTGCCAGCAGCCTCAACTGGAACACTGAAGCTTTCTTT.

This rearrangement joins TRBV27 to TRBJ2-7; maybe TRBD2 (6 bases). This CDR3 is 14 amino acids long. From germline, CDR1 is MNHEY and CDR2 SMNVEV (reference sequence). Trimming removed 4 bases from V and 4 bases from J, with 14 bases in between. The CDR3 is CASSSYLLAYEQYF. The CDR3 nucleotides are TGTGCCAGCAGTTCCTACCTCCTAGCGTACGAGCAGTACTTC.

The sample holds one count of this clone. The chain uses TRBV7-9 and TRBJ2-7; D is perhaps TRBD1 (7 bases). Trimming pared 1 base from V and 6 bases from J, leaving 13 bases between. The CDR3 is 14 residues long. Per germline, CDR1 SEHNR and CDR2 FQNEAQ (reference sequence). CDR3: CASSLGDSSGEQYF. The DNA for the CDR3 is TGTGCCAGCAGCTTAGGGGACAGTAGCGGCGAGCAGTACTTC. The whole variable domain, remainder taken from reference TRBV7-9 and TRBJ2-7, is DTGVSQNPRHKITKRGQNVTFRCDPISEHNRLYWYRQTLGQGPEFLTYFQNEAQLEKSRLLSDRFSAERPKGSFSTLEIQRTEQGDSAMYLCASSLGDSSGEQYFGPGTRLTVT.

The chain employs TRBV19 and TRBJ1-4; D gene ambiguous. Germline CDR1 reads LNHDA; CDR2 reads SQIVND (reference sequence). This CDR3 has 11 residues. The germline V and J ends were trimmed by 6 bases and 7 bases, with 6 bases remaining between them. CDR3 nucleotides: TGTGCCAGTAGGACGGGTGAAAAACTGTTTTTT. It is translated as CASRTGEKLFF.